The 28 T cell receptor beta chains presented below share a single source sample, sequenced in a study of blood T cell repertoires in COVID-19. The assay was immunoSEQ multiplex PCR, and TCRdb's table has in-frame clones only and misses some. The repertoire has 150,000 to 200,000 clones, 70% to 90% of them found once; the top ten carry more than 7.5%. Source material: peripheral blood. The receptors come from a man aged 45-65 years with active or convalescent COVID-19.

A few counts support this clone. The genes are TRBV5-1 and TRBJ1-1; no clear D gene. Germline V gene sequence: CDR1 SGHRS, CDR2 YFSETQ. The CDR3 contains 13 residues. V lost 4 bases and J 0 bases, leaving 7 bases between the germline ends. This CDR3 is CASSNAVNTEAFF. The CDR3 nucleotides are TGCGCCAGCAGCAACGCGGTGAACACTGAAGCTTTCTTT.

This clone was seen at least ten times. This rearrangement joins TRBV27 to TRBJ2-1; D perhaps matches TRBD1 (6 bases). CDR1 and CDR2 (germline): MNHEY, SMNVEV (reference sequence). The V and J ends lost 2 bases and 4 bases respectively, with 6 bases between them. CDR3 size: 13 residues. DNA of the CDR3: TGTGCCAGCAGTTTAAGGGGGTACAATGAGCAGTTCTTC. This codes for CASSLRGYNEQFF.

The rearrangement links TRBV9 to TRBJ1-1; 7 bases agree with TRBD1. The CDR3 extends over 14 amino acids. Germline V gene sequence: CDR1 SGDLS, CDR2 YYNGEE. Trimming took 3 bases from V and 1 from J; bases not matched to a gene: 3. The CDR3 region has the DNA TGTGCCAGCAGCGCCGGGACAGCGAACACTGAAGCTTTCTTT. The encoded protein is CASSAGTANTEAFF. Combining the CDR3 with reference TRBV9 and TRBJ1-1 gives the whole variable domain DSGVTQTPKHLITATGQRVTLRCSPRSGDLSVYWYQQSLDQGLQFLIQYYNGEERAKGNILERFSAQQFPDLHSELNLSSLELGDSALYFCASSAGTANTEAFFGQGTRLTVV.

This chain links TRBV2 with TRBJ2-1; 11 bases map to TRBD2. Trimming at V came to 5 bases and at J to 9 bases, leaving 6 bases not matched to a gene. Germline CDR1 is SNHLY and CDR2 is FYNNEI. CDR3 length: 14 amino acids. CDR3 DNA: TGTGCCAGCAGTTTAGCGGGGGGGCAGGGTGAGCAGTTCTTC. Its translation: CASSLAGGQGEQFF.

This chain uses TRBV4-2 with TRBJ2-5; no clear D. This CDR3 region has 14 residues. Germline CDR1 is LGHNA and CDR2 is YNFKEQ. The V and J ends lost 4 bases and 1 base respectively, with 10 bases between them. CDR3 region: CASSPRAGQETQYF. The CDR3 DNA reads TGTGCCAGCAGCCCCCGAGCCGGCCAAGAGACCCAGTACTTC.

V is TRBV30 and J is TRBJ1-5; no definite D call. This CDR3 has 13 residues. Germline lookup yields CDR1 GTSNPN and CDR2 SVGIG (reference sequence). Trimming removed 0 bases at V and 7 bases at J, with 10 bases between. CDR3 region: CAWSVHGLQPQHF. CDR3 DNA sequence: TGTGCCTGGAGTGTACACGGGTTGCAGCCCCAGCATTTT.

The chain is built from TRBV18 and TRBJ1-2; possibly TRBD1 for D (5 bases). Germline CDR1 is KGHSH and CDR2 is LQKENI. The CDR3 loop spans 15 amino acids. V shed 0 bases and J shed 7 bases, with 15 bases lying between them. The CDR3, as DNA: TGTGCCAGCTCACCACCGGGGATGGGGCCTGGTGGCTACACCTTC. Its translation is CASSPPGMGPGGYTF.

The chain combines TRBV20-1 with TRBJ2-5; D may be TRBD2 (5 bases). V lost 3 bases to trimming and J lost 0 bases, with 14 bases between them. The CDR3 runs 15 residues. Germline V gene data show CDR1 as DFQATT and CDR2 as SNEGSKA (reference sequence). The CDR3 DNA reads TGCAGTGCTAGTCGGCTCTCGCGGGACCAAGAGACCCAGTACTTC. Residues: CSASRLSRDQETQYF.

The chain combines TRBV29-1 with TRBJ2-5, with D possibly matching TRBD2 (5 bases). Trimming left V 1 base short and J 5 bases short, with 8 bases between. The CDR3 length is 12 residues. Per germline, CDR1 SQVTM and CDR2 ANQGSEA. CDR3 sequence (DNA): TGCAGCGTTGAAGGGAGGTCCGAGACCCAGTACTTC. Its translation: CSVEGRSETQYF.

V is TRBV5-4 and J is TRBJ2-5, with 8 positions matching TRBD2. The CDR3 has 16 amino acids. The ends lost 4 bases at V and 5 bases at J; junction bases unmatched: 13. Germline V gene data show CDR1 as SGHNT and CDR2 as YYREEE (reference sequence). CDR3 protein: CASSPGGYGTVETQYF. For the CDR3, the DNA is TGTGCCAGCAGCCCGGGGGGGTACGGGACGGTGGAGACCCAGTACTTC.

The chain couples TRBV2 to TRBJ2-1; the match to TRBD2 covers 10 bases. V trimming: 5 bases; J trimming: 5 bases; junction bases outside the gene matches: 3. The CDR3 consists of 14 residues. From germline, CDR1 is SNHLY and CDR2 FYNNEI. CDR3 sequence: CASSWTSGNNEQFF. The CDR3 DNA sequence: TGTGCCAGCAGTTGGACTAGCGGAAACAATGAGCAGTTCTTC.

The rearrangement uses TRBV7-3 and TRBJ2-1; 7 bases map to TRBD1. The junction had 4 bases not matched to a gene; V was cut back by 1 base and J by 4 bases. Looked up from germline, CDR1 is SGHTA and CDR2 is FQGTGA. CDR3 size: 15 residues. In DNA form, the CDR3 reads TGTGCCAGCAGCTTAAGACAGGGCCCTTACAATGAGCAGTTCTTC. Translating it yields CASSLRQGPYNEQFF.

The DNA of the CDR3 is TGCAGCGTTGAGATAGCGGGAGGGGGAGAGCAGTACTTC. Amino acids: CSVEIAGGGEQYF. V is TRBV29-1 and J is TRBJ2-7, with TRBD2 identical over 11 bases. Per the germline V gene, CDR1 is SQVTM and CDR2 is ANQGSEA. With V trimmed by 3 bases and J by 7 bases, 5 bases remained unmatched. This CDR3 contains 13 residues.

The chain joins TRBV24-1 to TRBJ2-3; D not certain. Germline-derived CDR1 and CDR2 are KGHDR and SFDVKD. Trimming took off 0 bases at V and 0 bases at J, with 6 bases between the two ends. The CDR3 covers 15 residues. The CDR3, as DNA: TGTGCCACCAGTGATTTGCGGGTCAGCACAGATACGCAGTATTTT. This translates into CATSDLRVSTDTQYF.

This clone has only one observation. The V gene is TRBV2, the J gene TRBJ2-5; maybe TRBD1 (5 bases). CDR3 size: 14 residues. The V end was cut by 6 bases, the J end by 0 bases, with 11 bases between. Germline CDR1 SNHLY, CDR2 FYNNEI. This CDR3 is CASSRTGDQETQYF. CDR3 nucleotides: TGTGCCAGCAGCCGAACAGGCGACCAAGAGACCCAGTACTTC.

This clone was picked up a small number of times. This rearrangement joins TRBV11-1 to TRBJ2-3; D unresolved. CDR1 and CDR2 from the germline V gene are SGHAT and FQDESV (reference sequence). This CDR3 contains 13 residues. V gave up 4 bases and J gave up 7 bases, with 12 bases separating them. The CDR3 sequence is CASSSLSTNTQYF. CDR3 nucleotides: TGTGCCAGCAGCTCTCTGAGTACTAATACGCAGTATTTT.

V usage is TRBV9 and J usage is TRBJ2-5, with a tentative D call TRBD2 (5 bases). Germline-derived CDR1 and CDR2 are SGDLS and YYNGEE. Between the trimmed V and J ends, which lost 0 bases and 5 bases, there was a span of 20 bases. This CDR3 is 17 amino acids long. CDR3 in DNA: TGTGCCAGCAGCGTAGGAGGTTTGGCGGGTAGGGCGGAGACCCAGTACTTC. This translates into CASSVGGLAGRAETQYF. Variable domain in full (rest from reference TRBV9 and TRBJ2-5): DSGVTQTPKHLITATGQRVTLRCSPRSGDLSVYWYQQSLDQGLQFLIQYYNGEERAKGNILERFSAQQFPDLHSELNLSSLELGDSALYFCASSVGGLAGRAETQYFGPGTRLLVL.

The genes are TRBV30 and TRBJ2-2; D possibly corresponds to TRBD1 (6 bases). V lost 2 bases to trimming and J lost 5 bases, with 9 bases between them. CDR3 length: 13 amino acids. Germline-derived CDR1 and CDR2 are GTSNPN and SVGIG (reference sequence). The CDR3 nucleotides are TGTGCCTGGAGTACAGGGCAAACCGGGGAGCTGTTTTTT. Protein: CAWSTGQTGELFF.

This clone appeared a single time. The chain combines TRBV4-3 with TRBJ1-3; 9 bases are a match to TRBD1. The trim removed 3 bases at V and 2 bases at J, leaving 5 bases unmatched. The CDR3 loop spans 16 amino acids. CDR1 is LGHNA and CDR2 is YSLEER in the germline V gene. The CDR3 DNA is TGCGCCAGCAGCCACATAACAGGGGGCACTGGAAACACCATATATTTT. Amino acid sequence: CASSHITGGTGNTIYF.

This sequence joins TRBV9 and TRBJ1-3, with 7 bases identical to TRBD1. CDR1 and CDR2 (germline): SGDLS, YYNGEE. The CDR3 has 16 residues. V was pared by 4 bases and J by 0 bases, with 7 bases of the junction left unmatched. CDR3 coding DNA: TGTGCCAGCAGCCCTTGGACAGGACTCTCTGGAAACACCATATATTTT. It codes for CASSPWTGLSGNTIYF.

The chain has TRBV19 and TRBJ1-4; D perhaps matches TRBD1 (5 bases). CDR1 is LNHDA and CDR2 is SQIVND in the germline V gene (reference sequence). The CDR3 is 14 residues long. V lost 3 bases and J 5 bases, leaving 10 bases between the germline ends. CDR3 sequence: CASSIPGLNEKLFF. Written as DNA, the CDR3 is TGTGCCAGTAGTATCCCGGGACTAAATGAAAAACTGTTTTTT.

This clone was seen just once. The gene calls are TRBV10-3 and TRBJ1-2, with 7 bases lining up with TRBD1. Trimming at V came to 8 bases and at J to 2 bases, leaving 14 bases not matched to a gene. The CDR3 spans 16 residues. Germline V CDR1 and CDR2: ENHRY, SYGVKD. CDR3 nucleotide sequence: TGTGCCATCCCAACTGGACAGGAACCACTAAACTATGGCTACACCTTC. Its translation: CAIPTGQEPLNYGYTF.

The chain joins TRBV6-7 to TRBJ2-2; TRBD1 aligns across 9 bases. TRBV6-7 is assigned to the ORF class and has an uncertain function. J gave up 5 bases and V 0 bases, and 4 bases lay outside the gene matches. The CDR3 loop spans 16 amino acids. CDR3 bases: TGTGCCAGCAGTTACTCCGGGACAGGGAGTACCGGGGAGCTGTTTTTT. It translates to CASSYSGTGSTGELFF.

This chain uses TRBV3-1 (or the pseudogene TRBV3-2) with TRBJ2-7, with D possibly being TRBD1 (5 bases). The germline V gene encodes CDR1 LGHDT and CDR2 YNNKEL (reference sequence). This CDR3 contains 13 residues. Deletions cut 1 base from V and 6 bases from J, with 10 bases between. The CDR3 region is CASSQGFQGEQYF. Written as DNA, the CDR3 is TGTGCCAGCAGCCAAGGGTTTCAGGGCGAGCAGTACTTC.

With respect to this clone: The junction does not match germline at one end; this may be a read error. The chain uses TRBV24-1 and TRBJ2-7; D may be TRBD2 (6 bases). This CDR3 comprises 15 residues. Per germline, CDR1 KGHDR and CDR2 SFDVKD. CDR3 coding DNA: TGTGCCACCAGTGATCCAGGGAGGCCCTCCGACGAGCAGTACTTC. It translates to CATSDPGRPSDEQYF.

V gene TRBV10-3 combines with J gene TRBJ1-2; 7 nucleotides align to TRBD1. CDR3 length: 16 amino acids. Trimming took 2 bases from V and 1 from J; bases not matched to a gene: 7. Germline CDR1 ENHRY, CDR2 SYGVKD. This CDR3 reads CAISEPLQGINYGYTF. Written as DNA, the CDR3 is TGTGCCATCAGTGAGCCCCTACAGGGGATTAACTATGGCTACACCTTC.

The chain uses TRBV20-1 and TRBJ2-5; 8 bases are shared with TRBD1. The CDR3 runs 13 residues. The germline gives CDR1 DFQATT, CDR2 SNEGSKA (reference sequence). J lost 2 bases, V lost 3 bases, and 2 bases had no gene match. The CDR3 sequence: CSASRQGQETQYF. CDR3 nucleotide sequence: TGCAGTGCTAGTAGACAGGGGCAAGAGACCCAGTACTTC.

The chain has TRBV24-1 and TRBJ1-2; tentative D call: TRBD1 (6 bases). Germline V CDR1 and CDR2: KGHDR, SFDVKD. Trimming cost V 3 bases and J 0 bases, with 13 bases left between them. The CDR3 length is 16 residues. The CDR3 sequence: CATSDPRGQTNYGYTF. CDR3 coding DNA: TGTGCCACCAGTGATCCCAGGGGTCAAACTAACTATGGCTACACCTTC.